Each of the 10 T cell receptor beta chains below was sequenced from the same sample in a study of kidney transplant recipient with SARS-CoV-2 infection. MiXCR, applied by TCRdb to the reads, yields one record per CDR3 protein. The sample holds roughly 230,000 distinct CDR3 sequences; 29% are singletons and the top ten take roughly 7%. Source: a blood sample, taken at baseline and between days 110 and 120 from a kidney transplant recipient. The receptors were sampled from a male patient younger than 45 who had COVID-19 and was a kidney transplant recipient. Some T cells may have come from the graft donor.

To note about this clonotype: One end of the junction does not line up with germline, which may come from a read error. The chain recombines TRBV11-2 with TRBJ2-3; 8 bases are a match to TRBD1. The germline V gene has CDR1 SGHAT and CDR2 FQNNGV. The CDR3 has 17 amino acids. CDR3 bases: TGTGCCAGCAACTTAGGGACAGGAGGGTTGTATCAAGATACGCAGTATTTT. Its protein is CASNLGTGGLYQDTQYF.

This chain joins TRBV10-2 and TRBJ1-3; 7 bases line up with TRBD1. Germline values: CDR1 WSHSY, CDR2 SAAADI. The CDR3 is 19 residues long. V shed 2 bases, J shed 2 bases, and the junction held 15 bases outside the gene matches. CDR3 coding DNA: TGCGCCAGCAGTGAGAATAGGGGGCTGAGCACCCGCCCTGGAAACACCATATATTTT. Its translation is CASSENRGLSTRPGNTIYF.

Concerning this clonotype: This could be a read error, since a much larger clone is one nucleotide away. V gene TRBV20-1 combines with J gene TRBJ1-5; 9 bases are a match to TRBD1. This CDR3 is built from 14 residues. Per the germline V gene, CDR1 is DFQATT and CDR2 is SNEGSKA (reference sequence). Unmatched junction bases numbered 5, after V lost 4 bases and J lost 4 bases. Written as DNA, the CDR3 is TGCAGTGCTATGGACAGGGGTAGAAATCAGCCCCAGCATTTT. This gives the protein CSAMDRGRNQPQHF.

In its sample, this clonotype was seen many times. V is TRBV11-2 and J is TRBJ2-7; D gene unclear. Germline V gene sequence: CDR1 SGHAT, CDR2 FQNNGV. The length of the CDR3 is 14 residues. Deletions cut 4 bases from V and 5 bases from J, with 15 bases between. CDR3 in DNA: TGTGCCAGCAGCTCTCCTCGGTCCCGCCACGAGCAGTACTTC. This translates into CASSSPRSRHEQYF.

This clonotype was counted ten times or more. CDR3 DNA: TGTGCCAGTAGTATAGGCAGCGGGAGTTGGGAGACCCAGTACTTC. This sequence encodes CASSIGSGSWETQYF. The chain carries TRBV19 and TRBJ2-5; 8 bases map to TRBD2. The ends lost 1 base at V and 5 bases at J; junction bases unmatched: 6. The CDR3 runs 15 residues. The V gene's germline CDR1 is LNHDA and CDR2 SQIVND (reference sequence).

This clonotype was detected only once. Since a much larger clone is just one base distant, this may be a read error. The chain employs TRBV7-2 and TRBJ2-1; 10 bases match TRBD2. V shed 1 base, J shed 6 bases, and the junction held 9 bases outside the gene matches. Germline loops: CDR1 SGHTA, CDR2 FQGNSA. The length of the CDR3 is 17 residues. The CDR3 nucleotides read TGTGCCAGCAGCTTAGTTGCTAGCGGGAGTGCAAGCAATGAGCAGTTCTTC. It is translated as CASSLVASGSASNEQFF.

V gene TRBV20-1 combines with J gene TRBJ2-5, with 7 bases matching TRBD2. The germline CDR1 and CDR2 sequences are DFQATT and SNEGSKA (reference sequence). The CDR3 is 16 amino acids. After removal of 4 bases from V and 3 bases from J, the junction contained 14 bases not matched to a gene. The CDR3 region has the DNA TGCAGTGCTACCCCCCGGTCCGGGGCGGGAGAAGAGACCCAGTACTTC. As protein: CSATPRSGAGEETQYF.

This clonotype has more than one count but fewer than ten. A read error may be the cause here, since a much bigger clone is one base away. This chain connects TRBV12-5 to TRBJ1-2, with D possibly TRBD1 on 5 matching bases. The V gene lost 5 bases and the J gene lost 4 bases, with 23 bases spanning the gap. The CDR3 has 17 amino acids. Per germline, CDR1 LGHNT and CDR2 FRNRAP. This CDR3 is CASGDAVLQGKTYGYTF. CDR3 bases: TGTGCTAGTGGTGATGCCGTTTTGCAGGGAAAGACCTATGGCTACACCTTC.

Many counts were recorded for this clonotype. This chain connects TRBV4-3 to TRBJ1-4; D not resolved. Trimming removed 0 bases at V and 8 bases at J, with 16 bases between. CDR1 and CDR2 (germline): LGHNA, YSLEER. This CDR3 has 16 amino acids. The CDR3 DNA sequence: TGCGCCAGCAGCCAAGATCGGAACCGTGGGAGGGAAAAACTGTTTTTT. Amino acids: CASSQDRNRGREKLFF.

This clonotype was picked up many times. The rearrangement links TRBV12-3 or TRBV12-4 to TRBJ2-2, with D perhaps assigned TRBD1 or TRBD2 (5 bases each). This CDR3 contains 14 residues. Trimming left V 6 bases short and J 5 bases short, with 13 bases between. The CDR3 spells CASRTGTSTGELFF. CDR3 coding DNA: TGTGCCAGCAGAACCGGGACCTCGACCGGGGAGCTGTTTTTT.